This T cell receptor beta chain was recovered during a study of blood T cell repertoires in COVID-19. Study in general: Samples taken during acute and convalescent COVID-19 were collected in the United States, Italy and Spain. PBMCs, B-cell-depleted T cells, or T cells provided the cDNA or gDNA that made up the material.

CDR1 and CDR2 (germline): GTSNPN, SVGIG (reference sequence). The CDR3 consists of 12 residues. Trimming shortened V by 7 bases and J by 7 bases, and 14 bases separated the two germline ends. This clone appeared a single time. Study processing details: For nucleated cells, counts were estimated from reference gene primer amplification. Here immunoSEQ multiplex PCR was the method, and the copy in TCRdb shows in-frame clones only, minus some. The D gene and trimming were derived from the DNA, and the V and J assignments and clone size from that table. This sample has approximately 54,000 clones, with about 86% found just once.

The chain joins TRBV30 to TRBJ2-1; no definite D call. The receptor's source is a man aged 80 or over with active COVID-19. The material sequenced was peripheral blood. CDR3 residues: CALGQTANEQFF. The CDR3 DNA is TGTGCCTTAGGCCAGACTGCAAATGAGCAGTTCTTC. Full variable domain (missing parts from reference TRBV30 and TRBJ2-1): SQTIHQWPATLVQPVGSPLSLECTVEGTSNPNLYWYRQAAGRGLQLLFYSVGIGQISSEVPQNLSASRPQDRQFILSSKKLLLSDSGFYLCALGQTANEQFFGPGTRLTVL.